The clone carrying this T cell receptor beta chain was recorded only once. This sample was taken from a study of PD-1 blockade in classical Hodgkin lymphoma. At the level of the study: Patients had nivolumab dosed at 3 mg/kg, delivered intravenously every 2 weeks.

Time point denoted: cycle 4 day 1 (C4D1), after five to seven weeks of nivolumab. Following autologous stem cell transplantation, relapse occurred in every patient, and exposure to brentuximab vedotin varied. Isolated CD8+ T cells were derived from thawed PBMCs through magnetic negative selection. V lost 0 bases, J lost 0 bases, and 17 bases lay in between. Germline CDR1 SGDLS, CDR2 YYNGEE. The CDR3 runs 18 residues. The data were produced by immunoSEQ multiplex PCR, yet TCRdb's version contains in-frame clones alone and is incomplete. The data contain roughly 7,500 clones, over 45% of them singletons.

The source material was CD8+ T cells from blood, sampled before the fourth cycle of nivolumab. The TCR was taken from a human donor with classical Hodgkin lymphoma. V is TRBV9 and J is TRBJ2-3; no clear D gene. The CDR3 is CASSVDPLRGRSTDTQYF. CDR3 bases: TGTGCCAGCAGCGTAGACCCTCTACGAGGCAGGAGCACAGATACGCAGTATTTT.